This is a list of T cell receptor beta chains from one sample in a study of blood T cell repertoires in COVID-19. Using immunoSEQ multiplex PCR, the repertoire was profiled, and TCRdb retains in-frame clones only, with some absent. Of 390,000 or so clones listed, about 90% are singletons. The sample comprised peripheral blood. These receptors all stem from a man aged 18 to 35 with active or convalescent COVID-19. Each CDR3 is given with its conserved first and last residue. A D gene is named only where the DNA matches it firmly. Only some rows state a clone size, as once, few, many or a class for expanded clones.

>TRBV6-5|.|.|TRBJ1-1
TGTGCCAGCAGTTCCCGACAGGTCACTGAAGCTTTCTTT
CASSSRQVTEAFF
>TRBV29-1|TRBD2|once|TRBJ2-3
TGCAGCGTTGAGGATGCCGGGACCGGGAGGGATACGCAGTATTTT
CSVEDAGTGRDTQYF
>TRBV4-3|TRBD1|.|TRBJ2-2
TGCGCCAGCAGGAAAAGGGGGCAGGCCGGGGAGCTGTTTTTT
CASRKRGQAGELFF
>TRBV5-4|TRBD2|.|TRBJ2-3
TGTGCCAGCAGAAGAGGCGGGAGGGAAGGAGATACGCAGTATTTT
CASRRGGREGDTQYF
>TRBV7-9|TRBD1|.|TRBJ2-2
TGTGCCAGCAGCATTGACAGGGAGACCGGGGAGCTGTTTTTT
CASSIDRETGELFF
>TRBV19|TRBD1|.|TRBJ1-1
TGTGCCAGTAGTGCCGGACAGGGGGGCACTGAAGCTTTCTTT
CASSAGQGGTEAFF
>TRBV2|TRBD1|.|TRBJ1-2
TGTGCCAGCAGCCGGGACAGGGGGCTCTATGGCTACACCTTC
CASSRDRGLYGYTF
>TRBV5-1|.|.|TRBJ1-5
TGCGCCAGCAGCCTCTTCCCTGACAACCCCAATCAGCCCCAGCATTTT
CASSLFPDNPNQPQHF
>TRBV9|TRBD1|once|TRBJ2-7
TGTGCCAGCAGCCCCGGGACAGGGTCTCGAGAGCAGTACTTC
CASSPGTGSREQYF
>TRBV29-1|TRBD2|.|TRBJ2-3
TGCAGCGTTGGGGGACTAGCGGTTATAGATACGCAGTATTTT
CSVGGLAVIDTQYF
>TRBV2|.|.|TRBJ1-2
TGTGCCAGCAGCAGGGATAACTATGGCTACACCTTC
CASSRDNYGYTF
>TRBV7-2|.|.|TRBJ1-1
TGTGCCAGCGCCCGGAGGCGCTCGAACACTGAAGCTTTCTTT
CASARRRSNTEAFF
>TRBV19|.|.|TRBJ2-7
TGTGCCAGTAGTATTACAAAGGCAGGCTACGAGCAGTACTTC
CASSITKAGYEQYF
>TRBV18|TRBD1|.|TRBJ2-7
TGTGCCAGCTCACCGGACAGGGGCTCCTACGAGCAGTACTTC
CASSPDRGSYEQYF
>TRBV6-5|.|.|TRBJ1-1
TGTGCCAGTGTGATGACAGGGAACACTGAAGCTTTCTTT
CASVMTGNTEAFF
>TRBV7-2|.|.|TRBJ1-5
TGTGCCAGCAGCCCGGTAGGGGGAGGCAATCAGCCCCAGCATTTT
CASSPVGGGNQPQHF
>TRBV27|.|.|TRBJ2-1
TGTGCCAGCAGTTTCAACTACAACAATGAGCAGTTCTTC
CASSFNYNNEQFF
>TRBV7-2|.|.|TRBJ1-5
TGTGCCAGCAGCTGGGGGGGTGGCAATCAGCCCCAGCATTTT
CASSWGGGNQPQHF
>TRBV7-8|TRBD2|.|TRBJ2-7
TGTGCCAGCAGCTTAAACCCTAGGGAGGGGATCTCCTACGAGCAGTACTTC
CASSLNPREGISYEQYF
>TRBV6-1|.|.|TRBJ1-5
TGTGCCAGCAGTGAAGCGGCCAATCAGCCCCAGCATTTT
CASSEAANQPQHF
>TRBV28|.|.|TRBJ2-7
TGTGCCAGCAGTTCCGGGTCGCAACGGTACTTC
CASSSGSQRYF